Listed below are T cell receptor beta chains from one sample, sequenced in a study of long-term antiretroviral therapy in people with HIV. Here immunoSEQ multiplex PCR was the method, and the copy in TCRdb shows in-frame clones only, minus some. In the table there are 23,000 or so clones, roughly 80% of which are singletons. The sequences come from unsorted PBMCs, collected 0.2 years after starting antiretroviral therapy. These receptors were taken from a woman aged 25 to 39 with HIV. Each CDR3 is given with its conserved first and last residue. The order of the fields is V gene, D gene, J gene, clone size, CDR3 DNA, CDR3 protein. The D gene is left open where the match is weak. Size is omitted from some rows. Given values are once, few, many or a class for expanded clones.

>TRBV9|.|TRBJ1-6|few
TGTGCCAGCAGCGTAGACAAAGTAGGTTCACCCCTCCACTTT
CASSVDKVGSPLHF
>TRBV30|.|TRBJ1-1|.
TGTGCCTCGGGTGGGGATCGGAACACTGAAGCTTTCTTT
CASGGDRNTEAFF
>TRBV19|.|TRBJ1-1|once
TGTGCCAGTAGTACCCAGACAGGTGACACTGAAGCTTTCTTT
CASSTQTGDTEAFF
>TRBV30|.|TRBJ2-5|.
TGTGCCTGGAGGCAACAAGTTCGAGACCAAGAGACCCAGTACTTC
CAWRQQVRDQETQYF
>TRBV5-4|.|TRBJ2-6|.
TGTGCCAGCAGCTCGTACCTTTCTGGGGCCAACGTCCTGACTTTC
CASSSYLSGANVLTF
>TRBV30|.|TRBJ1-1|.
TGTGCCTGGCACCTAGGGGGGATCACTGAAGCTTTCTTT
CAWHLGGITEAFF
>TRBV4-2|TRBD1|TRBJ1-3|.
TGTGCCAGCAGCCAGGAACAGGGGTATGCTGCTGGAAACACCATATATTTT
CASSQEQGYAAGNTIYF
>TRBV27|TRBD1|TRBJ1-2|.
TGTGCCAGCAGTCCTGGGACAGCCCTTGATGGCTACACCTTC
CASSPGTALDGYTF
>TRBV7-8|.|TRBJ1-2|.
TGTGCCAGCAGCCCAGGTGGGGCGGGGGCCGGCTATGGCTACACCTTC
CASSPGGAGAGYGYTF
>TRBV20-1|.|TRBJ1-1|.
TGCAGTGCTCTAAGGGTATCTGAAGCTTTCTTT
CSALRVSEAFF
>TRBV6-5|.|TRBJ2-2|.
TGTGCCAGCACCCGGGTCTCGAACACCGGGGAGCTGTTTTTT
CASTRVSNTGELFF
>TRBV5-1|.|TRBJ1-6|.
TGCGCCAGCAGCTTGGAGGGGGAAGACTCACCCCTCCACTTT
CASSLEGEDSPLHF